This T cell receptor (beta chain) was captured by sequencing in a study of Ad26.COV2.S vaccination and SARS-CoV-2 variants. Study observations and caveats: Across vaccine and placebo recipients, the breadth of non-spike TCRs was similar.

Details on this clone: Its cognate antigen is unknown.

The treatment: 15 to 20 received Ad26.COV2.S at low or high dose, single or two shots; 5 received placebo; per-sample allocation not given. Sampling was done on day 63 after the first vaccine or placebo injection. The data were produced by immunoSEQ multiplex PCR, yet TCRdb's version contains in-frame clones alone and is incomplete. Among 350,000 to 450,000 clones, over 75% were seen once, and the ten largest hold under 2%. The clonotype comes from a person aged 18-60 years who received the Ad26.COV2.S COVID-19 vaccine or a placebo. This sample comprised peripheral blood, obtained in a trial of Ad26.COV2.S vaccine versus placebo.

CDR3 sequence (DNA): TGTGCCAGCAGTGAAGCGGACCGCTCTGGAAACACCATATATTTT. Translating gives CASSEADRSGNTIYF. The genes are TRBV6-1 and TRBJ1-3; D is unresolved. Germline CDR1 reads MNHNS; CDR2 reads SASEGT. The CDR3 is 15 residues long. V dropped 0 bases and J dropped 0 bases, with 6 bases sitting between them.